These T cell receptor beta chains were read from a single sample in a study of glioma-infiltrating T cells after dendritic cell vaccination. TCRdb's copy holds only in-frame clones and misses some; the assay was immunoSEQ multiplex PCR. The top ten hold about an eighth of the sample, which has tens of thousands of clones, less than 90% seen once. This specimen consisted of blood, obtained before dendritic cell vaccination. All receptors derive from a human donor with glioblastoma. Both conserved end residues are part of each CDR3. A D gene is named only where the DNA matches it firmly. Clone sizes are given selectively: once, few, many, or a class where the clone is expanded.

>TRBJ1-6|TRBV7-9|-|-|15
CATQQLGGENSPLHF
TGTGCGACACAGCAGCTTGGAGGAGAGAATTCACCCCTCCACTTT
>TRBJ2-4|TRBV6-5|-|-|16
CASSWTGNLAKNIQYF
TGTGCCAGCAGTTGGACTGGAAACCTAGCCAAAAACATTCAGTACTTC
>TRBJ1-1|TRBV9|-|-|14
CASSVGVGVTEAFF
TGTGCCAGCAGCGTAGGGGTAGGGGTAACTGAAGCTTTCTTT
>TRBJ2-7|TRBV6-9|TRBD2|-|16
CASSSGGEGRGYEQYF
TGTGCCAGCAGTTCGGGGGGGGAGGGGAGGGGCTACGAGCAGTACTTC
>TRBJ2-3|TRBV30|-|-|14
CAWSALIGADTQYF
TGTGCCTGGAGTGCACTCATAGGGGCAGATACGCAGTATTTT
>TRBJ1-1|TRBV5-1|-|-|18
CASSSPNDSTGRHTEAFF
TGCGCCAGCAGCTCACCTAACGACAGTACAGGGCGACACACTGAAGCTTTCTTT
>TRBJ2-7|TRBV19|TRBD1|-|14
CASASGGLSREQYF
TGTGCCAGCGCCTCAGGGGGCCTTTCTCGCGAGCAGTACTTC
>TRBJ2-1|TRBV4-3|TRBD2|-|15
CASSPLRLAMNEQFF
TGCGCCAGCAGCCCTCTGAGACTAGCGATGAATGAGCAGTTCTTC
>TRBJ2-3|TRBV4-3|-|-|17
CASSQGPGLGVTDTQYF
TGCGCCAGCAGCCAGGGTCCGGGACTCGGAGTCACAGATACGCAGTATTTT
>TRBJ1-1|TRBV7-6|-|-|15
CASSPGGSVNTEAFF
TGTGCCAGCAGCCCCGGGGGGAGCGTGAACACTGAAGCTTTCTTT
>TRBJ1-3|TRBV4-1|TRBD1|-|15
CASSLQGAIGNTIYF
TGCGCCAGCAGCCTACAGGGGGCCATAGGAAACACCATATATTTT
>TRBJ1-1|TRBV7-9|TRBD1|-|16
CASSLALGGAGTEAFF
TGTGCCAGCAGCTTAGCGCTAGGGGGCGCAGGCACTGAAGCTTTCTTT
>TRBJ1-2|TRBV4-1|-|-|14
CASSQDGTVYGYTF
TGCGCCAGCAGCCAAGATGGGACTGTGTATGGCTACACCTTC
>TRBJ1-3|TRBV19|TRBD1|-|15
CASSDRGSSGNTIYF
TGTGCCAGTAGCGACAGGGGTTCGTCCGGAAACACCATATATTTT
>TRBJ2-7|TRBV9|TRBD1|-|14
CASSVRGQGSEQYF
TGTGCCAGCAGCGTACGTGGACAGGGGAGCGAGCAGTACTTC
>TRBJ1-2|TRBV12-2|-|-|16
CASRLACWGRQRGYTF
TGTGCAAGTCGCTTAGCATGCTGGGGCAGGCAGCGCGGCTACACCTTC
>TRBJ1-1|TRBV9|-|-|17
CASSVGGRAELDTEAFF
TGTGCCAGCAGCGTAGGGGGCAGGGCCGAGTTAGACACTGAAGCTTTCTTT
>TRBJ1-1|TRBV9|TRBD1|-|15
CASSARQGMNTEAFF
TGTGCCAGCAGCGCAAGACAGGGGATGAACACTGAAGCTTTCTTT
>TRBJ2-7|TRBV6-5|-|-|15
CASSLRDTGTYEQYF
TGTGCCAGCAGTCTCCGGGACACTGGGACCTACGAGCAGTACTTC
>TRBJ2-7|TRBV27|-|once|14
CASSFVGGSYEQYF
TGTGCCAGCAGTTTCGTGGGGGGCTCCTACGAGCAGTACTTC
>TRBJ1-2|TRBV6-1|TRBD1|-|14
CASSEGQGIGGYTF
TGTGCCAGCAGTGAGGGACAGGGTATCGGGGGCTACACCTTC
>TRBJ1-2|TRBV9|-|-|14
CASSPGRGGYGYTF
TGTGCCAGCAGCCCCGGACGAGGAGGCTATGGCTACACCTTC
>TRBJ2-7|TRBV11-1|-|-|16
CASSLDSPPSSYEQYF
TGTGCCAGCAGCTTAGATTCGCCGCCGAGCTCCTACGAGCAGTACTTC
>TRBJ1-2|TRBV27|-|-|13
CASKHGQGYGYTF
TGTGCCAGCAAACACGGGCAGGGCTATGGCTACACCTTC
>TRBJ2-6|TRBV5-1|-|once|19
CASSLRQEEALSGANVLTF
TGCGCCAGCAGCTTAAGACAGGAGGAAGCCCTCTCTGGGGCCAACGTCCTGACTTTC
>TRBJ2-1|TRBV27|TRBD1|-|16
CASRSQDRVSYNEQFF
TGTGCCAGCAGATCCCAGGACAGGGTCTCCTACAATGAGCAGTTCTTC
>TRBJ2-1|TRBV18|TRBD2|once|13
CASSPIGRENKFF
TGTGCCAGCTCACCAATAGGGCGGGAGAACAAGTTCTTC
>TRBJ1-2|TRBV11-3|TRBD1|-|15
CASSLGTGRPGGYTF
TGTGCCAGCAGCTTAGGGACAGGGCGACCTGGTGGCTACACCTTC
>TRBJ2-1|TRBV7-3|TRBD2|-|14
CASSLSASGNEQFF
TGTGCCAGCAGCTTATCGGCTAGCGGCAATGAGCAGTTCTTC
>TRBJ1-2|TRBV7-3|-|-|12
CASQGSLYGYTF
TGTGCCAGCCAGGGGTCTCTCTATGGCTACACCTTC
>TRBJ1-1|TRBV5-4|-|-|13
CASRRGGGTEAFF
TGTGCCAGCCGCCGGGGTGGCGGCACTGAAGCTTTCTTT
>TRBJ1-1|TRBV7-2|TRBD1|-|14
CASSLPQGATEAFF
TGTGCCAGCAGCTTGCCGCAGGGGGCGACTGAAGCTTTCTTT
>TRBJ2-5|TRBV11-3|TRBD2|-|15
CASSSGGGPRETQYF
TGTGCCAGCAGCTCAGGCGGGGGGCCCCGAGAGACCCAGTACTTC
>TRBJ2-7|TRBV5-4|TRBD1|-|15
CASSFGQGLAYEQYF
TGTGCCAGCAGCTTCGGACAGGGACTTGCCTACGAGCAGTACTTC
>TRBJ2-7|TRBV11-1|-|-|14
CASSFKRQSYEQYF
TGTGCCAGCAGCTTTAAACGACAGTCCTACGAGCAGTACTTC
>TRBJ1-2|TRBV19|-|-|13
CASRGDLGHGYTF
TGTGCCAGTAGGGGGGACTTGGGTCACGGCTACACCTTC
>TRBJ1-6|TRBV5-1|-|-|14
CASTEGLTNSPLHF
TGCGCCAGCACCGAGGGACTGACAAATTCACCCCTCCACTTT
>TRBJ1-1|TRBV6-5|-|-|13
CASRTFMPTEAFF
TGTGCCAGCAGAACATTCATGCCCACTGAAGCTTTCTTT
>TRBJ2-7|TRBV9|TRBD2|-|13
CASAGEGTYEQYF
TGTGCCAGCGCGGGGGAGGGTACCTACGAGCAGTACTTC
>TRBJ1-1|TRBV10-1|-|-|17
CASSDFPLRAQGTEAFF
TGCGCCAGCAGTGATTTTCCTCTTCGTGCGCAGGGCACTGAAGCTTTCTTT
>TRBJ2-2|TRBV30|-|-|15
CAWSWQGSYTGELFF
TGTGCCTGGAGTTGGCAGGGGTCTTACACCGGGGAGCTGTTTTTT
>TRBJ1-5|TRBV12-5|TRBD1|-|15
CASGPGTGGNQPQHF
TGTGCTAGTGGTCCCGGGACAGGGGGCAATCAGCCCCAGCATTTT
>TRBJ2-7|TRBV5-1|TRBD1|once|16
CASSDLGQGKTYEQYF
TGCGCCAGCAGCGACCTGGGACAGGGGAAAACCTACGAGCAGTACTTC
>TRBJ2-1|TRBV27|TRBD2|-|18
CASSLVAGGLFSYNEQFF
TGTGCCAGCAGTTTAGTAGCGGGGGGACTTTTCTCCTACAATGAGCAGTTCTTC
>TRBJ2-6|TRBV9|TRBD1|-|18
CASSGRTGVSSGANVLTF
TGTGCCAGCAGCGGACGGACAGGGGTTTCCTCTGGGGCCAACGTCCTGACTTTC
>TRBJ2-1|TRBV18|TRBD2|few|16
CASSPTSGNSYNEQFF
TGTGCCAGCTCACCGACTAGCGGGAACTCCTACAATGAGCAGTTCTTC
>TRBJ1-1|TRBV19|-|-|15
CASKTLKQENTEAFF
TGTGCCAGTAAAACTTTAAAACAGGAAAACACTGAAGCTTTCTTT
>TRBJ2-1|TRBV4-3|-|-|14
CASSQDTTYNEQFF
TGCGCCAGCAGCCAGGACACGACCTACAATGAGCAGTTCTTC